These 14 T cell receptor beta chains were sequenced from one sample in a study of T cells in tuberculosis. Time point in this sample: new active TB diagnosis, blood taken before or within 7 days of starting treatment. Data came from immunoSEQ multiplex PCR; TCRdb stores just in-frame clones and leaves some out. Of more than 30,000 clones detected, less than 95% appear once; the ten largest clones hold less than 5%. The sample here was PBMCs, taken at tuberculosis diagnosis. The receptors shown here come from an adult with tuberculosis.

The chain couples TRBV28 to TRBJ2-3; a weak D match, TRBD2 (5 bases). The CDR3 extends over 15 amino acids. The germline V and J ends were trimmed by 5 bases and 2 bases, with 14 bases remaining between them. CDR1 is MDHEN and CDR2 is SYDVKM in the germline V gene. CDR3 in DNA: TGTGCCAGCAGTAAAGCAACGGGGTACACAGATACGCAGTATTTT. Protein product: CASSKATGYTDTQYF.

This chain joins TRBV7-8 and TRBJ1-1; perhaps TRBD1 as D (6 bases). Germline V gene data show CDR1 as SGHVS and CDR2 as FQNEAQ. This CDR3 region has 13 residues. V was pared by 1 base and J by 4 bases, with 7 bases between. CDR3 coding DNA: TGTGCCAGCAGCTTAGGGACAGTCACTGAAGCTTTCTTT. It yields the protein CASSLGTVTEAFF.

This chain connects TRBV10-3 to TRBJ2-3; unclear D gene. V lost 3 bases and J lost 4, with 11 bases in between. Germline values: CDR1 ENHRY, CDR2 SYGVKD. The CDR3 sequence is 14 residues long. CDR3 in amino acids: CAISDLSGSDTQYF. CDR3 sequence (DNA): TGTGCCATCAGTGACCTGTCAGGATCAGATACGCAGTATTTT.

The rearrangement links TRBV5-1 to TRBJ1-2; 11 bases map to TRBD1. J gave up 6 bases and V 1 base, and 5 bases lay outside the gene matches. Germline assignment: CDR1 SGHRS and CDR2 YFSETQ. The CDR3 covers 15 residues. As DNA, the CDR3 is TGCGCCAGCAGCTTGCTCGGGACAGGGGGGAATGGCTACACCTTC. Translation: CASSLLGTGGNGYTF.

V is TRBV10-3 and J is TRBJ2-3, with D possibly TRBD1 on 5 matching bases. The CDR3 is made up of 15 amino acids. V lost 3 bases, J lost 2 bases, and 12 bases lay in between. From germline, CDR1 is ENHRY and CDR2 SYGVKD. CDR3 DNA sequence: TGTGCCATCAGTGACAGGGTGATCGACACAGATACGCAGTATTTT. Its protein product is CAISDRVIDTDTQYF.

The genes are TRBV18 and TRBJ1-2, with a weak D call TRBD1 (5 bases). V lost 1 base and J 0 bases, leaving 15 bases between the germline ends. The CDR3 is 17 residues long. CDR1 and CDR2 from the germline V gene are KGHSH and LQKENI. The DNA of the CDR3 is TGTGCCAGCTCACCACAGGGCCCAGGGACTCCTAACTATGGCTACACCTTC. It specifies CASSPQGPGTPNYGYTF.

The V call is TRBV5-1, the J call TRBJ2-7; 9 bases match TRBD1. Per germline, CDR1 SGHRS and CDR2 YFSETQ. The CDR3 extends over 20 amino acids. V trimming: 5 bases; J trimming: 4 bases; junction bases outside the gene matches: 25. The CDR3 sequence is CASRVGGWDRDSRVLYEQYF. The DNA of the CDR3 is TGCGCCAGCAGAGTCGGAGGGTGGGACAGGGACTCTCGCGTCTTATACGAGCAGTACTTC.

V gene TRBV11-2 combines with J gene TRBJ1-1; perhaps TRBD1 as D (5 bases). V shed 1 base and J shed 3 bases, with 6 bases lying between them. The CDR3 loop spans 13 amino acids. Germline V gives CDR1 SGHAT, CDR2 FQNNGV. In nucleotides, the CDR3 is TGTGCCAGCAGCTTAGCAGGGTACACTGAAGCTTTCTTT. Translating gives CASSLAGYTEAFF.

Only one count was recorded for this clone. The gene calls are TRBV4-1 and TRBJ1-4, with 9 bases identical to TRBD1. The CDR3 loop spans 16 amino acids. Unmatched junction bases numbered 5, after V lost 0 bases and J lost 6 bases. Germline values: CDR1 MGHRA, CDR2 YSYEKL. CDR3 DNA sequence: TGCGCCAGCAGCCAAGATGGGGACAGGGCGGATGAAAAACTGTTTTTT. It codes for CASSQDGDRADEKLFF.

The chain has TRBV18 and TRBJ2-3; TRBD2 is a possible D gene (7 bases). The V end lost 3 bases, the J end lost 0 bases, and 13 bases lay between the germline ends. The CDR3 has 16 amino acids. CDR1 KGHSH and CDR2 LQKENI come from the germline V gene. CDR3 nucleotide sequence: TGTGCCAGCTCACCGCAAGGGGGGGGAAGCACAGATACGCAGTATTTT. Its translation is CASSPQGGGSTDTQYF.

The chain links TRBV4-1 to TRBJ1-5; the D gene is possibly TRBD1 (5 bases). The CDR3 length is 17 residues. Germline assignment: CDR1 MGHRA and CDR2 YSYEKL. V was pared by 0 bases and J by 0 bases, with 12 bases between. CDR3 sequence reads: CASSQEAGPYSNQPQHF. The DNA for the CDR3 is TGCGCCAGCAGCCAAGAAGCAGGGCCCTATAGCAATCAGCCCCAGCATTTT.

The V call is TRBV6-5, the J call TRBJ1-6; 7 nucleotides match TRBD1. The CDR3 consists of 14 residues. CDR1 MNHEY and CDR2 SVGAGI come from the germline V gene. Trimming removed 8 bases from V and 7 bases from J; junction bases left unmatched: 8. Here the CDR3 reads CASRLGGPNSPLHF. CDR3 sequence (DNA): TGTGCCAGCCGGTTAGGGGGCCCCAATTCACCCCTCCACTTT.

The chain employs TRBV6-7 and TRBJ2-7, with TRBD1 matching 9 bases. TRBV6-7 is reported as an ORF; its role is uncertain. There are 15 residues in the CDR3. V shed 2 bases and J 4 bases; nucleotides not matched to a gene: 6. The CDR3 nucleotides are TGTGCCAGCAGTTACGGACAGGGGTCTGGGTACGAGCAGTACTTC. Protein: CASSYGQGSGYEQYF.

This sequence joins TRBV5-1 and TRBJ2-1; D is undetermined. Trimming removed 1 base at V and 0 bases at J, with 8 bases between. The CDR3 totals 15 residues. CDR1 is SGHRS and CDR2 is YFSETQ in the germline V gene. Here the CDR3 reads CASSLRANSYNEQFF. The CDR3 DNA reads TGCGCCAGCAGCTTGCGTGCGAACTCCTACAATGAGCAGTTCTTC.